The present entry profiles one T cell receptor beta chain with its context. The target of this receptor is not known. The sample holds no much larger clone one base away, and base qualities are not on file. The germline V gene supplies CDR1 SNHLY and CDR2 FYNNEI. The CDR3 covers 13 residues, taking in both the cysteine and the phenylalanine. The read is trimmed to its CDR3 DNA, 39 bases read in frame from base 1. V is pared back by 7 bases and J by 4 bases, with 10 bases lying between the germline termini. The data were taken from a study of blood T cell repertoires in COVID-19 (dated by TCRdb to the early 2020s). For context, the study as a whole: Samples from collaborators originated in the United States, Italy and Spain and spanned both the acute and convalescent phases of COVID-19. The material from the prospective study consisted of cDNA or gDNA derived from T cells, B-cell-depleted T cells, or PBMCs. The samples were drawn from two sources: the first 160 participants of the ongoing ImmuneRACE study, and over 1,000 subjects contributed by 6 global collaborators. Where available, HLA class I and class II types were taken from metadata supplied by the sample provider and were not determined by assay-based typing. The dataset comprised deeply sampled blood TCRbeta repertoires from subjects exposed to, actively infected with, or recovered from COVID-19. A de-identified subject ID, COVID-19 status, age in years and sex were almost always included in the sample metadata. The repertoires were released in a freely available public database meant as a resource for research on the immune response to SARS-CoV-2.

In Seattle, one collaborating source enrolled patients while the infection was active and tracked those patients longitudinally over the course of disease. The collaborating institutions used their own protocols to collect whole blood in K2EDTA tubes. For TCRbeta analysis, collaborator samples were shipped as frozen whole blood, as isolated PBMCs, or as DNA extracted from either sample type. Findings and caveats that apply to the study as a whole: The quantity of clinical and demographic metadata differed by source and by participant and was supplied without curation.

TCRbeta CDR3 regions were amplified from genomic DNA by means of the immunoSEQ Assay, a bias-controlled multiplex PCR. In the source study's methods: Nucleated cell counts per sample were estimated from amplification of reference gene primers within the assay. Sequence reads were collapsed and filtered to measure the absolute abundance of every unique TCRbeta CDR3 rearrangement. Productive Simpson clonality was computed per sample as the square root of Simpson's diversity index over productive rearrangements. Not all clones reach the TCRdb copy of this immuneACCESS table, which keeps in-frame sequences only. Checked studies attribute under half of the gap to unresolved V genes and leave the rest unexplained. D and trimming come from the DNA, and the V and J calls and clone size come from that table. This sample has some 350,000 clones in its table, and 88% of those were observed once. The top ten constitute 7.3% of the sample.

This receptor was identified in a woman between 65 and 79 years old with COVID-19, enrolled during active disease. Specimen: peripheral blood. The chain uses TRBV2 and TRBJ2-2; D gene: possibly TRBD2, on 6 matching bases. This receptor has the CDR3 CASMGGPTGELFF. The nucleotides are TGTGCCAGCATGGGGGGACCCACCGGGGAGCTGTTTTTT.